This T cell receptor (beta chain) was recorded in a study of control samples from healthy donors and cancer patients. The protocol was immunoSEQ multiplex PCR, while the TCRdb copy is restricted to in-frame clones and leaves out a portion. The sample records 120,000 or so clones, approximately 87% being singletons. The germline V and J ends were trimmed by 5 bases and 3 bases, with 7 bases remaining between them. The CDR3 has 13 residues. Germline V gene lookup returns CDR1 SGHTA and CDR2 FQGTGA. The chain employs TRBV7-3 and TRBJ2-2; D is unclear. The source is a woman in her sixties or seventies with lung cancer. Sequencing was carried out using PBMCs. CDR3 sequence: CASSPSDTGELFF. The CDR3, as DNA: TGTGCCAGCAGCCCCTCGGACACCGGGGAGCTGTTTTTT. The whole variable domain, remainder taken from reference TRBV7-3 and TRBJ2-2, is GAGVSQTPSNKVTEKGKYVELRCDPISGHTALYWYRQSLGQGPEFLIYFQGTGAADDSGLPNDRFFAVRPEGSVSTLKIQRTERGDSAVYLCASSPSDTGELFFGEGSRLTVL.